Included here is one T cell receptor beta chain sequence, with context. Its target is not known. The sample belongs to a study of cytomegalovirus exposure and HLA in healthy donors. Study-wide context: Earlier work reported approximately 110 million unique TCR beta sequences from some 180 million T cells. The study, taken as a whole, reports: Information on immune exposure was restricted to one variable (CMV serostatus). Cytomegalovirus-associated status was assigned to fewer than 200 TCR beta chains. Confirmation was obtained in vitro that a few CMV-associated chains are specific for CMV antigens.

13 Jbeta primers and 60 Vbeta primers were used for the PCR. Assay used: immunoSEQ multiplex PCR; TCRdb lists only in-frame clones, some missing. The sample has 150,000 to 200,000 clones; less than 85% are singletons. V lost 6 bases, J lost 4 bases, and 3 bases stayed unmatched. The CDR3 is made up of 12 amino acids. Per the germline V gene, CDR1 is MDHEN and CDR2 is SYDVKM. The clonotype originates from a man aged 55-75 years in good health and CMV-seronegative. The chain recombines TRBV28 with TRBJ2-7, with 7 bases aligning to TRBD1. The specimen sequenced was PBMCs. CDR3 in DNA: TGTGCCAGCAGCGGGGACAGATACGAGCAGTACTTC. It yields the protein CASSGDRYEQYF.